These 13 T cell receptor beta chains were sequenced from one sample in a study of tumor-infiltrating lymphocytes in primary liver carcinoma. A primer matching the constant region was used to make TCR beta cDNA from around 460 ng of total RNA. ARM-PCR was slightly modified, and three nested multiplex PCR rounds with it gave rise to the TCR beta libraries. In the first two PCR rounds, TRBV1-TRBV30 forward primers were paired with a C-beta reverse primer, and each round lasted about 9 cycles. MiXCR was run by TCRdb on the multiplex PCR reads, yielding one entry per CDR3 protein. The table includes under 110,000 distinct CDR3 sequences, more than 65% detected once. The roughly 20-31 mg bulk tissue piece was not sorted before simultaneous RNA and DNA extraction. The sample comprised liver tumor tissue from sampling region 2. Subset denoted: tumor region T2, inferior pole. These receptors all stem from a woman aged 55 to 70 with primary liver carcinoma and hepatitis B virus infection.

The table lists this clonotype with many counts. This sequence joins TRBV29-1 and TRBJ2-1; no definite D call. With 5 bases removed from V and 8 bases from J, the gap between germline ends came to 7 bases. The CDR3 spans 10 residues. Germline CDR1 reads SQVTM; CDR2 reads ANQGSEA. The CDR3 reads CSVSSDEQFF. Here the CDR3 DNA reads TGCAGCGTTTCTTCAGATGAGCAGTTCTTC.

This clonotype was observed at least ten times. CDR3 sequence reads: CASSESFLGEQYF. CDR3 DNA sequence: TGCGCCAGCAGTGAGTCGTTCTTGGGGGAGCAGTACTTC. The J gene is TRBJ2-7, the V gene TRBV10-2; D gene uncertain. Germline V gene data show CDR1 as WSHSY and CDR2 as SAAADI. Trimming stripped 0 bases from V and 7 bases from J, with 10 bases between. The CDR3 length is 13 residues.

The V and J genes are TRBV5-1 and TRBJ1-1, with no clear D. The CDR3 extends over 14 amino acids. With 1 base removed from V and 1 base from J, the gap between germline ends came to 8 bases. The germline gives CDR1 SGHRS, CDR2 YFSETQ. CDR3 coding DNA: TGCGCCAGCAGCTTGCGGCATGCGAACACTGAAGCTTTCTTT. Protein: CASSLRHANTEAFF.

As to this clonotype: One end of the junction does not line up with germline, which may come from a read error. The V gene is TRBV12-3 or TRBV12-4, the J gene TRBJ2-3; D may be TRBD2 (5 bases). CDR3 length: 14 residues. This CDR3 is CASSLSGGTDTHYF. The CDR3 region has the DNA TGTGCCAGCAGTTTATCCGGAGGCACAGATACGCATTATTTT.

The CDR3 DNA reads TGTGCCAGCAGCCGGGAGCTCAGCACTGAAGCTTTCTTT. It translates to CASSRELSTEAFF. The chain links TRBV5-5 to TRBJ1-1, with no clear D. Trimming stripped 4 bases from V and 4 bases from J, with 11 bases between. Germline V lookup: CDR1 SGHKS, CDR2 YYEKEE (reference sequence). This CDR3 is built from 13 residues.

Note on this clonotype: Germline is not matched at one junction end, which may reflect a read error. The rearrangement joins TRBV6-5 to TRBJ2-7; 7 positions match TRBD2. Germline-derived CDR1 and CDR2 are MNHEY and SVGAGI. This CDR3 is built from 15 residues. The CDR3: CASSYGTIGSYEQYF. CDR3 DNA: TGTGCCAGCAGTTACGGGACTATCGGTTCCTACGAACAGTACTTC.

This clonotype has at least ten counts. This sequence joins TRBV29-1 and TRBJ2-1; weak D call: TRBD1 (5 bases). Trimming pared 7 bases from V and 4 bases from J, leaving 11 bases between. The CDR3 sequence is 12 residues long. The germline V gene encodes CDR1 SQVTM and CDR2 ANQGSEA. This chain's CDR3 is CSDRIDYNEQFF. DNA of the CDR3: TGCAGCGACAGGATTGATTACAATGAGCAGTTCTTC.

As concerns this clonotype: A junction end diverges from the germline sequence, so it may reflect a read error. The J gene is TRBJ2-3, the V gene TRBV11-2; D is ambiguous. Looked up from germline, CDR1 is SGHAT and CDR2 is FQNNGV. The CDR3 runs to 12 residues. This chain's CDR3 is CAGSPWADTQYF. CDR3 DNA: TGTGCCGGCAGCCCCTGGGCAGACACGCAGTATTTT.

Many counts were recorded for this clonotype. The rearrangement links TRBV6-1 to TRBJ2-7; 9 nucleotides agree with TRBD1. The J segment lost 5 bases and the V segment lost 2 bases, leaving 13 bases of the junction unmatched. Germline loops: CDR1 MNHNS, CDR2 SASEGT. This CDR3 has 17 residues. This CDR3 reads CASSETPGGQGIDEQYF. For the CDR3, the DNA is TGTGCCAGCAGTGAAACCCCAGGAGGACAGGGGATAGACGAGCAGTACTTC.

Worth noting for this clonotype: A read error may explain this, as a much larger clone is one base away. The DNA for the CDR3 is TGTGCCACCAGTGATTTCAATCAAGAGACCCAGTTCTTC. Residues: CATSDFNQETQFF. This sequence joins TRBV24-1 and TRBJ2-1; D gene unclear. Germline-derived CDR1 and CDR2 are KGHDR and SFDVKD. With 1 base removed from V and 13 bases from J, the gap between germline ends came to 13 bases. The length of the CDR3 is 13 residues.

Of note for this clonotype: At one of its ends the junction is not consistent with the germline gene, which may arise from a read error. The chain is built from TRBV29-1 and TRBJ2-6; TRBD1 matches at 11 bases. The CDR3 has 16 amino acids. Germline CDR1 and CDR2: SQVTM and ANQGSEA. The CDR3 protein is CSAGTGGVIGADVLTF. Written as DNA, the CDR3 is TGTAGCGCCGGGACAGGGGGTGTTATTGGGGCCGACGTCCTGACTTTC.

This clonotype turned up a few times. With a much larger clone just one base away, this may be a read error. The final CDR3 position lacks the conserved phenylalanine or tryptophan, pointing to a likely read error. The CDR3 is CASSPGGAINEQFY. CDR3 nucleotide sequence: TGTGCCAGCAGTCCCGGGGGGGCGATCAATGAGCAGTTCTAC. The chain carries TRBV12-3 or TRBV12-4 and TRBJ2-1, with 8 bases lining up with TRBD2. The CDR3 loop spans 14 amino acids. Germline trimming cut 5 bases from V and 6 bases from J; bases unmatched to any gene: 6.

Notes on this clonotype: No conserved phenylalanine or tryptophan is present at the end of the CDR3, so a read error is the likely explanation. The limits of the CDR3 on the DNA are not certain, so only TCRdb's listed CDR3 is given. The chain combines TRBV7-8 with TRBJ2-5; TRBD1 is the table's D call, not checked against the DNA. CDR1 and CDR2 from the germline V gene are SGHVS and FQNEAQ. The CDR3 sequence runs 14 residues, both termini included. This CDR3 is CASSHRDRVKTQYS.